One sample yielded the 22 T cell receptor beta chains listed below, sequenced in a study of T cell repertoires in cytomegalovirus infection. TCRdb recomputed calls from the reads with MiXCR, one row per CDR3 protein. The profile covers approximately 74,000 distinct CDR3 sequences, with 35% to 50% appearing a single time and roughly 93% taken by the ten largest. Antigens of these TCRs are unknown. Sequenced here: CD8+ T cells from cultured PBMCs, sampled from culture after CMV antigen stimulation. The receptors stem from a human donor in good health (CMV status not recorded). Some clones in this sample may be carry-over from other donors' samples.

V is TRBV27 and J is TRBJ1-1; 11 nucleotides match TRBD1. The germline V gene has CDR1 MNHEY and CDR2 SMNVEV (reference sequence). The CDR3 loop spans 13 amino acids. Trimming took 6 bases from V and 11 from J; bases not matched to a gene: 8. CDR3 sequence reads: CASSYPGQGDAFF. For the CDR3, the DNA is TGTGCCAGCAGCTATCCGGGACAGGGGGACGCTTTCTTT.

The genes are TRBV12-3 or TRBV12-4 and TRBJ2-3, with D perhaps matching TRBD2 (5 bases). The CDR3 consists of 13 residues. V lost 4 bases and J 4 bases, leaving 9 bases between the germline ends. The CDR3 sequence is CASSYGLSDTQYF. CDR3 in DNA: TGTGCCAGCAGTTACGGACTTTCAGATACGCAGTATTTT.

The chain couples TRBV7-8 to TRBJ2-7, with TRBD2 matching 14 bases. Germline V CDR1 and CDR2: SGHVS, FQNEAQ. The length of the CDR3 is 17 residues. J was trimmed by 4 bases and V by 3 bases; bases with no gene match: 8. The CDR3 sequence is CASSLTSGGATIYEQYF. CDR3 nucleotide sequence: TGTGCCAGCAGCTTGACTAGCGGGGGGGCTACTATATACGAGCAGTACTTC.

This clonotype has at least ten counts. The chain is built from TRBV7-2 and TRBJ2-3; 13 bases align to TRBD2. Germline V gene data show CDR1 as SGHTA and CDR2 as FQGNSA. V lost 5 bases to trimming and J lost 3 bases; unmatched junction nucleotides: 8. This CDR3 spans 17 amino acids. The CDR3 is CASSLGLAGAATDTQYF. The DNA for the CDR3 is TGTGCCAGCAGCCTCGGACTAGCGGGGGCCGCGACAGATACGCAGTATTTT.

The count of this clonotype is one. CDR3: CASSPEGYPGANVLTF. In nucleotides, the CDR3 is TGTGCCAGCTCACCTGAAGGGTATCCTGGGGCCAACGTCCTGACTTTC. The genes are TRBV18 and TRBJ2-6; no reliable D call. The germline CDR1 and CDR2 sequences are KGHSH and LQKENI. The V gene lost 3 bases and the J gene lost 2 bases, with 11 bases spanning the gap. The CDR3 sequence is 16 residues long.

The chain carries TRBV7-8 and TRBJ2-3; the D gene is possibly TRBD1 (5 bases). Germline V gene lookup returns CDR1 SGHVS and CDR2 FQNEAQ. This CDR3 has 14 residues. V lost 1 base and J lost 5, with 10 bases in between. CDR3 nucleotide sequence: TGTGCCAGCAGCTTAGAACAGGATATAGATACGCAGTATTTT. It encodes CASSLEQDIDTQYF.

This clonotype showed up just a few times. The chain couples TRBV11-3 to TRBJ2-2, with 8 bases matching TRBD1. The J segment lost 3 bases and the V segment lost 5 bases, leaving 14 bases of the junction unmatched. This CDR3 contains 18 residues. Germline loops: CDR1 SGHNT, CDR2 YENEEA. The CDR3 reads CASSPYTLDRDDTGELFF. CDR3 nucleotides: TGTGCCAGCAGCCCTTACACCCTGGACAGGGATGACACCGGGGAGCTGTTTTTT.

This clonotype was detected a few times. CDR3 loop: CASTPPGGGAPDTQYF. For the CDR3, the DNA is TGTGCCAGCACTCCCCCTGGAGGGGGGGCCCCAGATACGCAGTATTTT. The V gene is TRBV7-9, the J gene TRBJ2-3; D is possibly TRBD2 (7 bases). The CDR3 contains 16 residues. The ends were cut back, 7 bases at V and 4 bases at J, with 21 bases in the middle. Germline V CDR1 and CDR2: SEHNR, FQNEAQ (reference sequence). Full variable domain (missing parts from reference TRBV7-9 and TRBJ2-3): DTGVSQNPRHKITKRGQNVTFRCDPISEHNRLYWYRQTLGQGPEFLTYFQNEAQLEKSRLLSDRFSAERPKGSFSTLEIQRTEQGDSAMYLCASTPPGGGAPDTQYFGPGTRLTVL.

This clonotype was counted a few times. This rearrangement joins TRBV7-2 to TRBJ2-3, with D uncertain. V was trimmed by 5 bases and J by 4 bases, leaving 10 bases between them. CDR3 length: 13 amino acids. Germline CDR1 is SGHTA and CDR2 is FQGNSA. In DNA, the CDR3 is TGTGCCAGCAGCCCTGGGGTTTCAGATACGCAGTATTTT. Residues: CASSPGVSDTQYF.

The CDR3 sequence is CAISHFIGGDTEAFF. CDR3 DNA: TGTGCCATCAGTCACTTCATCGGGGGCGACACTGAAGCTTTCTTT. The chain couples TRBV10-3 to TRBJ1-1; D is possibly TRBD1 (6 bases). CDR1 is ENHRY and CDR2 is SYGVKD in the germline V gene. Trimming cost V 5 bases and J 3 bases, with 16 bases left between them. CDR3 size: 15 residues.

The chain recombines TRBV12-3 or TRBV12-4 with TRBJ2-1; 9 bases map to TRBD2. The V gene end was trimmed by 3 bases and the J gene end by 0 bases; junction bases not matched to a gene: 12. The CDR3 sequence is 19 residues long. The CDR3 spells CASSFSVAGATSSYNEQFF. DNA for the CDR3: TGTGCCAGCAGTTTTTCGGTAGCGGGGGCAACAAGCTCCTACAATGAGCAGTTCTTC.

The chain links TRBV29-1 to TRBJ1-1; D not resolved. Between the trimmed V and J ends, which lost 6 bases and 6 bases, there was a span of 11 bases. Germline CDR1 and CDR2: SQVTM and ANQGSEA. CDR3 size: 11 residues. DNA of the CDR3: TGCAGCGTCGCGGGAATCGCTGAAGCTTTCTTT. It is translated as CSVAGIAEAFF.

To note about this clonotype: Mismatch with germline at one junction end may stem from a read error. This chain uses TRBV29-1 with TRBJ1-3; D unresolved. The CDR3 consists of 13 residues. Germline loops: CDR1 SQVTM, CDR2 ANQGSEA. CDR3 in DNA: TGCAGCGTTGAACTTGGCGTTGGACACACCATATATTTT. This codes for CSVELGVGHTIYF.

V usage is TRBV7-8 and J usage is TRBJ2-1; TRBD2 aligns across 8 bases. Germline V gene data show CDR1 as SGHVS and CDR2 as FQNEAQ. J lost 12 bases, V lost 1 base, and 5 bases had no gene match. The CDR3 extends over 13 amino acids. Here the CDR3 DNA reads TGTGCCAGCAGCTTAGTAGCGGGAAACCTGCAGTTCTTC. Amino acid sequence: CASSLVAGNLQFF. Based on the CDR3 plus reference TRBV7-8 and TRBJ2-1, the full variable domain is GAGVSQSPRYKVAKRGQDVALRCDPISGHVSLFWYQQALGQGPEFLTYFQNEAQLDKSGLPSDRFFAERPEGSVSTLKIQRTQQEDSAVYLCASSLVAGNLQFFGPGTRLTVL.

Only a few counts were recorded for this clonotype. The rearrangement joins TRBV7-9 to TRBJ1-2, with D unclear. The germline V gene has CDR1 SEHNR and CDR2 FQNEAQ (reference sequence). Trimming shortened V by 0 bases and J by 8 bases, and 10 bases separated the two germline ends. The CDR3 has 13 residues. CDR3 amino acids: CASSLAALLGYTF. Written as DNA, the CDR3 is TGTGCCAGCAGCTTAGCGGCCCTTTTGGGCTACACCTTC.

The chain joins TRBV12-3 or TRBV12-4 to TRBJ2-3; TRBD2 agrees at 15 bases. Trimming took 4 bases from V and 5 from J; bases not matched to a gene: 7. The CDR3 sequence is 17 residues long. In DNA form, the CDR3 reads TGTGCCAGCAGTTACTGGACTAGCGGGGGGGCCAAAGATACGCAGTATTTT. Protein: CASSYWTSGGAKDTQYF.

The rearrangement joins TRBV24-1 to TRBJ2-1; D ambiguous. In germline, CDR1 is KGHDR, CDR2 SFDVKD. Deletions cut 4 bases from V and 5 bases from J, with 11 bases between. This CDR3 has 14 residues. The CDR3 region is CATSESDYDNEQFF. CDR3 DNA sequence: TGTGCCACCAGTGAATCGGATTATGACAATGAGCAGTTCTTC.

This rearrangement joins TRBV7-9 to TRBJ1-3; TRBD1 aligns across 7 bases. This CDR3 is 15 amino acids long. With 5 bases clipped from V and 2 bases from J, the junction kept 6 bases outside the gene matches. Germline V gene data show CDR1 as SEHNR and CDR2 as FQNEAQ (reference sequence). The CDR3 DNA is TGTGCCAGCAGCCCCAGGGGGACCGCTGGAAACACCATATATTTT. Translated, it gives CASSPRGTAGNTIYF.

This clonotype was found many times. V gene TRBV7-9 combines with J gene TRBJ1-6, with D perhaps TRBD1 (6 bases). CDR1 is SEHNR, CDR2 FQNEAQ, per germline (reference sequence). Deletions cut 2 bases from V and 8 bases from J, with 13 bases between. This CDR3 region has 15 residues. CDR3: CASSLRGVRDSPLHF. Here the CDR3 DNA reads TGTGCCAGCAGCTTAAGGGGGGTTAGGGATTCACCCCTCCACTTT.

The rearrangement uses TRBV27 and TRBJ1-1, with 8 bases lining up with TRBD1. The CDR3 consists of 15 residues. The V and J ends lost 6 bases and 5 bases, in that order; junction bases with no gene match: 11. CDR1 and CDR2 from the germline V gene are MNHEY and SMNVEV (reference sequence). This chain's CDR3 is CASRDGQGSITEAFF. CDR3 sequence (DNA): TGTGCCAGCAGGGACGGACAGGGATCTATTACTGAAGCTTTCTTT.

This chain joins TRBV7-9 and TRBJ1-3; D gene uncertain. The CDR3 runs 16 residues. CDR1 is SEHNR and CDR2 is FQNEAQ in the germline V gene (reference sequence). The ends were cut back, 7 bases at V and 1 base at J, with 17 bases in the middle. The CDR3 sequence: CASIHVDASSGNTIYF. For the CDR3, the DNA is TGTGCCAGCATCCACGTAGACGCGTCGTCTGGAAACACCATATATTTT.

This clonotype has more than one count but fewer than ten. The chain links TRBV19 to TRBJ1-5; no clear D. Germline loops: CDR1 LNHDA, CDR2 SQIVND (reference sequence). V was cut by 3 bases and J by 1 base, with 10 bases left in between. This CDR3 spans 15 amino acids. CDR3 DNA: TGTGCCAGTAGTATTTTTACCGGGAGCAATCAGCCCCAGCATTTT. Amino acid sequence: CASSIFTGSNQPQHF.